This T cell receptor beta chain derives from a study of control samples from healthy donors and cancer patients. CDR3 length: 15 amino acids. Germline CDR1 reads SGDLS; CDR2 reads YYNGEE. The J segment lost 4 bases and the V segment lost 3 bases, leaving 8 bases of the junction unmatched. Sequencing was performed with immunoSEQ multiplex PCR; in TCRdb, only in-frame clones are kept and a portion is missing. This table holds around 150,000 clones, around 90% found once. The genes are TRBV9 and TRBJ2-7; the match to TRBD1 covers 9 bases. The sequence was collected from a man between 25 and 39 years old in good health. Sequencing was performed on blood. The CDR3 loop is CASSGSDRGMYEQYF. The CDR3 coding sequence is TGTGCCAGCAGCGGAAGTGACAGGGGGATGTACGAGCAGTACTTC.